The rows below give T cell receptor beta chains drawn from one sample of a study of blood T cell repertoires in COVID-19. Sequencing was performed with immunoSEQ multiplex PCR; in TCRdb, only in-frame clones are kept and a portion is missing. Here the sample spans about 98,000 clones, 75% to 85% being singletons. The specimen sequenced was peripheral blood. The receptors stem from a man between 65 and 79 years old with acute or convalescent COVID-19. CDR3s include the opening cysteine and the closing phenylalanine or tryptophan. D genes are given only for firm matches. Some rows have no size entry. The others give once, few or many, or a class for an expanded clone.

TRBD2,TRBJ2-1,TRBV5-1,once,TGCGCCAGCAGCTTGGAGGCTAGCGGGAGATGGAATGAGCAGTTCTTC,CASSLEASGRWNEQFF
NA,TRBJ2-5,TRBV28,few,TGTGCCAGCAGTTATTACCTCATAGGGCCGGGAGTGGAGACCCAGTACTTC,CASSYYLIGPGVETQYF
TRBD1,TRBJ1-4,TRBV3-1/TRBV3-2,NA,TGTGCCAGCAGCCACCAGGGGGCAGGTGAAAAACTGTTTTTT,CASSHQGAGEKLFF
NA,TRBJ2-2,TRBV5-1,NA,TGCGCCACCAAGGACCCTCCGGGGACCGGGGAGCTGTTTTTT,CATKDPPGTGELFF
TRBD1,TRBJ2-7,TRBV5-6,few,TGTGCCAGCAGGGCCGGGACAGGGGGCGAGCAGTACTTC,CASRAGTGGEQYF
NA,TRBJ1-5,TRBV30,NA,TGTGCCTGGAGTGTAACGCAGTGGCAGCCCCAGCATTTT,CAWSVTQWQPQHF
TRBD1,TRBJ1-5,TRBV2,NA,TGTGCCAGCACTAGGACAGGGCGGGGTCAGCCCCAGCATTTT,CASTRTGRGQPQHF
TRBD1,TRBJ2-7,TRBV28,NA,TGTGCCAGCAGTAACCCCGGACAGGGTAGCTCCTACGAGCAGTACTTC,CASSNPGQGSSYEQYF
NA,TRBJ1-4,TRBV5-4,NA,TGTGCCAGCAGCTTGGCCCTTGGGGGCAGAGCAACTAATGAAAAACTGTTTTTT,CASSLALGGRATNEKLFF
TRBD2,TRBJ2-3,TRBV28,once,TGTGTCTTAGCGGGAGGGGGGGCAGATACGCAGTATTTT,CVLAGGGADTQYF
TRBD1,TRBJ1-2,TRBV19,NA,TGTGCCAGTAGTAGCCTCTCGTACCGCCCTGGACAGGAAGCTAACTATGGCTACACCTTC,CASSSLSYRPGQEANYGYTF
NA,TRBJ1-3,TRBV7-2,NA,TGTGCCAGCAGCTTAGATGGGAGCATCTCTGGAAACACCATATATTTT,CASSLDGSISGNTIYF
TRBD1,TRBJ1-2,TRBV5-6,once,TGTGCCAGCAGCTACAGGGGTCCCTATGGCTACACCTTC,CASSYRGPYGYTF
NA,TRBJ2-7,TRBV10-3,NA,TGTGCCATCAGTGACTCGGGGAGGACCCTTGGGCAGTACTTC,CAISDSGRTLGQYF
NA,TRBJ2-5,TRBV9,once,TGTGCCAGCACCCCTCAAGAGACCCAGTACTTC,CASTPQETQYF
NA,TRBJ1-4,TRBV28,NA,TGTGCCAGCAGTACCCCGGACAGCCAAGAAAAACTGTTTTTT,CASSTPDSQEKLFF
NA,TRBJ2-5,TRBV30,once,TGTGCCTGGACCAAAGCCGGGACTGCCGAAGAGACCCAGTACTTC,CAWTKAGTAEETQYF
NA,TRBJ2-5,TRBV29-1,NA,TGCAGCGTGTCGAATTGGCAGGGCGCCCAAGAGACCCAGTACTTC,CSVSNWQGAQETQYF
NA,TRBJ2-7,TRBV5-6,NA,TGTGCCAGCAGCTTTGGAGCCCACCCCCTCGAGCAGTACTTC,CASSFGAHPLEQYF
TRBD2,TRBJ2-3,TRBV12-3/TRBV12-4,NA,TGTGCCAGCAGGCTAGCGGGAGTAAATACGCAGTATTTT,CASRLAGVNTQYF
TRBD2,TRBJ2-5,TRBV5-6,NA,TGTGCCAGCAGATCCGTAGCGGGAGCAGAGACCCAGTACTTC,CASRSVAGAETQYF
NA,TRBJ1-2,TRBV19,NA,TGTGCCAGTAGTATGCGGGGGAACTATGGCTACACCTTC,CASSMRGNYGYTF
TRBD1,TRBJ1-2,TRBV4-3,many,TGCGCCAGCAGACCCGCAGGGGGCTCTAGGGGCTACACCTTC,CASRPAGGSRGYTF
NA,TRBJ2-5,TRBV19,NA,TGTGCCAGTAGTATCCGGGAGTGGGAGACCCAGTACTTC,CASSIREWETQYF
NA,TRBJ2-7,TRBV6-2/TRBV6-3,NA,TGTGCCAGCAGCGAAGGGGGCTACGAGCAGTACTTC,CASSEGGYEQYF
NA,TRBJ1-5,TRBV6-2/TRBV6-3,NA,TGTGCCAGCAGTTACTCACAGGGTTCGGGTCAGCATTTT,CASSYSQGSGQHF
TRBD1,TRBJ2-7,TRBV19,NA,TGTGCCAGTAGTAGGGGACAGGGGCTAAACTACGAGCAGTACTTC,CASSRGQGLNYEQYF
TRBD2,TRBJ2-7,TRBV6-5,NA,TGTGCCAGCACAGCGGGAGGGGCTTACGAGCAGTACTTC,CASTAGGAYEQYF
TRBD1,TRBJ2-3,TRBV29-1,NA,TGCAGCGCCACAGGGGGCTGGACAGATACGCAGTATTTT,CSATGGWTDTQYF
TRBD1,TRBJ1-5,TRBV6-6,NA,TGTGCCAGCAGTTACGGACAGGGCAGCCCCCAGCATTTT,CASSYGQGSPQHF
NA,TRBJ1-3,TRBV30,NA,TGTGCCTGGAGCACCGGGGGGGGCTCTGGAAACACCATATATTTT,CAWSTGGGSGNTIYF
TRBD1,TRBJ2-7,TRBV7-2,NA,TGTGCCAGCAGCCCCTCGACAGGGGACTACGAGCAGTACTTC,CASSPSTGDYEQYF
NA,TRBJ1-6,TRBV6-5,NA,TGTGCCAGCAGCCGGACAGTTTATAATTCACCCCTCCACTTT,CASSRTVYNSPLHF